The clone carrying this T cell receptor (beta chain) has only one observation. This record comes from a study of T cells in localized non-small cell lung cancer. Deletions cut 1 base from V and 0 bases from J, with 7 bases between. CDR1 and CDR2 from the germline V gene are SGHVS and FNYEAQ. The CDR3 runs to 15 residues. Clones were sequenced by immunoSEQ multiplex PCR, and TCRdb holds only the in-frame ones, with some missing. Altogether about 35,000 clones are present, 80% to 95% being singletons, with the ten largest covering about 10%. The J gene is TRBJ1-5, the V gene TRBV7-6; no clear D gene. The specimen comprised peripheral blood mononuclear cells, sampled before any cancer treatment. The TCR originated in a female donor older than 55 with stage II lung adenocarcinoma. The CDR3 is CASSLGTNSNQPQHF. The CDR3, as DNA: TGTGCCAGCAGCTTAGGTACAAATAGCAATCAGCCCCAGCATTTT. Full variable domain (outside the CDR3, taken from reference TRBV7-6 and TRBJ1-5): GAGVSQSPRYKVTKRGQDVALRCDPISGHVSLYWYRQALGQGPEFLTYFNYEAQQDKSGLPNDRFSAERPEGSISTLTIQRTEQRDSAMYRCASSLGTNSNQPQHFGDGTRLSIL.